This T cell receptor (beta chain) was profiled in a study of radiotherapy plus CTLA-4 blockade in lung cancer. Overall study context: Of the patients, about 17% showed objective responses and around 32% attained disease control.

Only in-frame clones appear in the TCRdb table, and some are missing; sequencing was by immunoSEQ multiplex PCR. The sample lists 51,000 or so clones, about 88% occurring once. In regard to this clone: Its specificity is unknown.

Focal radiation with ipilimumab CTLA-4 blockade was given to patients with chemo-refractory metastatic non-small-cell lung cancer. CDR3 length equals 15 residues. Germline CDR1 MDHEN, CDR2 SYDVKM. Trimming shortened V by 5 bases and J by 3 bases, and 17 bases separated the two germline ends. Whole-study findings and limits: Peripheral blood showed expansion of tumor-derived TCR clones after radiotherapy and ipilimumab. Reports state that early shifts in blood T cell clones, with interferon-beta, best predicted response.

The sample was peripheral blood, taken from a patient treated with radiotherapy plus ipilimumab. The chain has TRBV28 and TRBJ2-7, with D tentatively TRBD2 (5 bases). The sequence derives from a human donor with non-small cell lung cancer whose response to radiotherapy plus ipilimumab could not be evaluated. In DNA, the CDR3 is TGTGCCAGCAGTCCCGAGGGAAGGCCGGGCTACGAGCAGTACTTC. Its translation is CASSPEGRPGYEQYF.